The 9 T cell receptor beta chains below all came from one sample that was sequenced in a study of T cell changes during pregnancy in multiple sclerosis. This table comes from immunoSEQ multiplex PCR, and its TCRdb copy is limited to in-frame clones, with some not included. Of around 35,000 clones in the sample, around 92% were seen once. Source material: PBMCs (not recorded whether the cells were cultured). The source is a female donor with multiple sclerosis, enrolled in a pregnancy study.

The chain uses TRBV29-1 and TRBJ2-3, with D uncertain. Germline loops: CDR1 SQVTM, CDR2 ANQGSEA. Trimming left V 4 bases short and J 3 bases short, with 2 bases between. The CDR3 has 10 amino acids. The CDR3 here is CSVGTDTQYF. In nucleotides, the CDR3 is TGCAGCGTTGGGACAGATACGCAGTATTTT.

The chain combines TRBV7-9 with TRBJ2-1; 9 bases match TRBD1. The germline gives CDR1 SEHNR, CDR2 FQNEAQ (reference sequence). This CDR3 is built from 15 residues. V shed 5 bases, J shed 4 bases, and the junction held 6 bases outside the gene matches. Written as DNA, the CDR3 is TGTGCCAGCAGCGCTGGACAGGGGAGGTACAATGAGCAGTTCTTC. This sequence encodes CASSAGQGRYNEQFF.

J is TRBJ2-1 and V is TRBV25-1, with D hard to call. CDR3 length: 12 residues. Germline CDR1 MGHDK, CDR2 SYGVNS. The V end was cut by 4 bases, the J end by 7 bases, with 8 bases between. In nucleotides, the CDR3 is TGTGCCAGCAGTGCCCCTAGGAATGAGCAGTTCTTC. Its protein product is CASSAPRNEQFF.

The chain couples TRBV13 to TRBJ2-1; 11 bases align to TRBD2. CDR1 is PRHDT and CDR2 is FYEKMQ in the germline V gene (reference sequence). There are 16 residues in the CDR3. Germline trimming cut 2 bases from V and 3 bases from J; bases unmatched to any gene: 3. CDR3 region: CASSLPGLAGYNEQFF. CDR3 DNA: TGTGCCAGCAGCTTACCAGGACTAGCGGGCTACAATGAGCAGTTCTTC.

The rearrangement joins TRBV7-2 to TRBJ2-7, with TRBD2 matching 12 bases. The V and J ends lost 7 bases and 7 bases, in that order; junction bases with no gene match: 11. The CDR3 consists of 15 residues. Germline V gene data show CDR1 as SGHTA and CDR2 as FQGNSA. DNA of the CDR3: TGTGCCAGCACCGCGGGACTAGCGGGTTTGGGAGAGCAGTACTTC. Translating gives CASTAGLAGLGEQYF. The whole variable domain, filled in from reference TRBV7-2 and TRBJ2-7, reads GAGVSQSPSNKVTEKGKDVELRCDPISGHTALYWYRQSLGQGLEFLIYFQGNSAPDKSGLPSDRFSAERTGGSVSTLTIQRTQQEDSAVYLCASTAGLAGLGEQYFGPGTRLTVT.

This chain links TRBV19 with TRBJ2-1; 9 nucleotides agree with TRBD2. Per the germline V gene, CDR1 is LNHDA and CDR2 is SQIVND (reference sequence). The trim removed 0 bases at V and 0 bases at J, leaving 9 bases unmatched. The CDR3 has 19 residues. CDR3 nucleotides: TGTGCCAGTAGTATAGATGTAGACGCGGGGGGGAGCTCCTACAATGAGCAGTTCTTC. This encodes CASSIDVDAGGSSYNEQFF.

This clone came up once. The chain recombines TRBV6-5 with TRBJ2-3; D remains ambiguous. Germline CDR1 is MNHEY and CDR2 is SVGAGI. V lost 0 bases to trimming and J lost 1 base, with 11 bases between them. The CDR3 runs to 16 residues. CDR3 sequence reads: CASSYSPLKRTDTQYF. As DNA, the CDR3 is TGTGCCAGCAGTTACTCGCCCCTAAAACGCACAGATACGCAGTATTTT.

This chain uses TRBV28 with TRBJ1-2; D uncertain. V lost 2 bases and J lost 6, with 4 bases in between. Germline loops: CDR1 MDHEN, CDR2 SYDVKM. The CDR3 has 11 residues. The CDR3 DNA sequence: TGTGCCAGCAGTTTAGGTCATGGCTACACCTTC. Translating gives CASSLGHGYTF.

V is TRBV6-1 and J is TRBJ1-5; 7 bases map to TRBD1. Germline lookup yields CDR1 MNHNS and CDR2 SASEGT. After removal of 6 bases from V and 5 bases from J, the junction contained 4 bases not matched to a gene. This CDR3 is 13 amino acids long. CDR3 DNA: TGTGCCAGCAGACTCGACAGGGATCAGCCCCAGCATTTT. Translation: CASRLDRDQPQHF.